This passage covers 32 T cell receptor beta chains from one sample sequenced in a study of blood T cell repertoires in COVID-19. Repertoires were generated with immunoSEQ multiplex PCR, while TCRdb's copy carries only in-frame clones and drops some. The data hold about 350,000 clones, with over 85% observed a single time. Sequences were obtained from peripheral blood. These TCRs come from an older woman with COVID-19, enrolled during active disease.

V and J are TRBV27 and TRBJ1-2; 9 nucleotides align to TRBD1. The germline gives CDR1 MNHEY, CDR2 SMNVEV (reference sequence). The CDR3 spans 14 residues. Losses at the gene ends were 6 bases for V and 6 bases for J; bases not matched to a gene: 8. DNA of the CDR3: TGTGCCAGCAGGGTGATGGGACAGGGAAATGGCTACACCTTC. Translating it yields CASRVMGQGNGYTF.

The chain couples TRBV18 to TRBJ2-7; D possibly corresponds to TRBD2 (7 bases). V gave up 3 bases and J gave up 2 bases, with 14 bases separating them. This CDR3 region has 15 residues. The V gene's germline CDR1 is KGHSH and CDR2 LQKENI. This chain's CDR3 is CASSPRGGHTYEQYF. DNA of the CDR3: TGTGCCAGCTCACCGAGGGGGGGGCATACCTACGAGCAGTACTTC. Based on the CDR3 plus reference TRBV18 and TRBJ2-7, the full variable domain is NAGVMQNPRHLVRRRGQEARLRCSPMKGHSHVYWYRQLPEEGLKFMVYLQKENIIDESGMPKERFSAEFPKEGPSILRIQQVVRGDSAAYFCASSPRGGHTYEQYFGPGTRLTVT.

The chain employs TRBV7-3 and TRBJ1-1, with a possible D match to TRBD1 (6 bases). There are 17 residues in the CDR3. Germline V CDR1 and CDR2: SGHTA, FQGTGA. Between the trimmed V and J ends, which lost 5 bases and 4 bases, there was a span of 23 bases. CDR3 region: CASSTRGIDGRSTEAFF. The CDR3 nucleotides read TGTGCCAGCAGCACCAGGGGAATCGATGGAAGGAGCACTGAAGCTTTCTTT.

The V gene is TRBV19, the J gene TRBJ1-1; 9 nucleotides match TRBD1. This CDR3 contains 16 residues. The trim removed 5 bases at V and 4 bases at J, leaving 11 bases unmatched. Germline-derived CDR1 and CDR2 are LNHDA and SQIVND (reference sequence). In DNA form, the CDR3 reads TGTGCCAGTAGTGGGAGTGTGGGACAGGGAGGCACTGAAGCTTTCTTT. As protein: CASSGSVGQGGTEAFF.

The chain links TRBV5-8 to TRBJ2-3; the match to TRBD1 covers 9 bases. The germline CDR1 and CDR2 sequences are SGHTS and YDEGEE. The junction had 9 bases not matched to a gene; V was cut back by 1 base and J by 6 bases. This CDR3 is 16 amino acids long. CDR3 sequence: CASSLTGQGGRDTQYF. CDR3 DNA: TGTGCCAGCAGCTTGACGGGACAGGGAGGTAGGGATACGCAGTATTTT.

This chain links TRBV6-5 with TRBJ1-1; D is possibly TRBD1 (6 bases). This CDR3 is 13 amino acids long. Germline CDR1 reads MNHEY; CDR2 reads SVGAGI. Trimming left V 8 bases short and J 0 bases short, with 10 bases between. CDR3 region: CASSQGLNTEAFF. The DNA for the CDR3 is TGTGCCAGCTCTCAGGGGCTGAACACTGAAGCTTTCTTT.

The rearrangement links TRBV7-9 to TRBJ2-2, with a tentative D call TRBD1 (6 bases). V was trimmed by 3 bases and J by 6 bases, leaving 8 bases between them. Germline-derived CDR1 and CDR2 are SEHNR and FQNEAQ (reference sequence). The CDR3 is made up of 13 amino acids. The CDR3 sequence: CASSFGGPGELFF. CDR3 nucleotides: TGTGCCAGCAGCTTTGGGGGCCCCGGGGAGCTGTTTTTT.

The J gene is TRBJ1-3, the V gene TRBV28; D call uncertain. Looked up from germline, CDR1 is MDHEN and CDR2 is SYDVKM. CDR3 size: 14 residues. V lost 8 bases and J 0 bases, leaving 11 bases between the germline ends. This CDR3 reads CASRKQNSGNTIYF. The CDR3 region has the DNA TGTGCCAGCCGAAAACAGAACTCTGGAAACACCATATATTTT.

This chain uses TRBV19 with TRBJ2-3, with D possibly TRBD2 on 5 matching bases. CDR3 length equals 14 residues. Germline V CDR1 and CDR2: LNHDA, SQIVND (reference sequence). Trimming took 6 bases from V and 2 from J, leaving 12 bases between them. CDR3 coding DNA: TGTGCCAGTAGCAAGGGAGCTTCCACAGATACGCAGTATTTT. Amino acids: CASSKGASTDTQYF.

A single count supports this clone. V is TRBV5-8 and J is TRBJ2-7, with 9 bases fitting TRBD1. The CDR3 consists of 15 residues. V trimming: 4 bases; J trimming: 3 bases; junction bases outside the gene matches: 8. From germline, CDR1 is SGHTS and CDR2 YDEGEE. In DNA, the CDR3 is TGTGCCAGCAGCGAAACCGGGACAGGGATCTACGAGCAGTACTTC. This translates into CASSETGTGIYEQYF.

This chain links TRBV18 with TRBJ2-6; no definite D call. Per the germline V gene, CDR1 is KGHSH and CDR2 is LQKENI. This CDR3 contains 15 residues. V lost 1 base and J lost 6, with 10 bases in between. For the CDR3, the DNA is TGTGCCAGCTCACCACGGCTTGTTGAGGCCAACGTCCTGACTTTC. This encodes CASSPRLVEANVLTF.

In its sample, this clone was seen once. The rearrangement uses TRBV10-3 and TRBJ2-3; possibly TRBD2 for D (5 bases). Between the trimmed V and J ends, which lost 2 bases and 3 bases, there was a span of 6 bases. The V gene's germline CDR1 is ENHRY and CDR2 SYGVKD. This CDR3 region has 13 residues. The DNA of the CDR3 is TGTGCCATCAGTGAGCTAGCTACAGATACGCAGTATTTT. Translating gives CAISELATDTQYF.

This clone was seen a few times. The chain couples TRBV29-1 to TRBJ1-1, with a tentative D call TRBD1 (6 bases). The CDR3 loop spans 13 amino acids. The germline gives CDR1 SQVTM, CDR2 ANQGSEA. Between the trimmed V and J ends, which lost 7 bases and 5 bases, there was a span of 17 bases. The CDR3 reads CSGGQGITTEAFF. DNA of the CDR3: TGCAGCGGGGGGCAGGGGATTACAACTGAAGCTTTCTTT.

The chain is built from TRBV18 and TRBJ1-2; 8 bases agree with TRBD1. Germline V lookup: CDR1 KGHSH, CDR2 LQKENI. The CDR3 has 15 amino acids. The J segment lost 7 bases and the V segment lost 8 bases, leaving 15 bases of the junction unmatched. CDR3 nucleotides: TGTGCCAGCCCGAAAACAGCAGCAGGGGGCTCTGGCTACACCTTC. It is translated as CASPKTAAGGSGYTF.

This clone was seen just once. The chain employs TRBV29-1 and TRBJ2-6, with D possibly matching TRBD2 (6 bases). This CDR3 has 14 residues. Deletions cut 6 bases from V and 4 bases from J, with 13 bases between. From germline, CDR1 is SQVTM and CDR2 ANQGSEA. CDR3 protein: CSVALSGGANVLTF. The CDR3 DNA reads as TGCAGCGTGGCCCTAAGCGGGGGGGCCAACGTCCTGACTTTC.

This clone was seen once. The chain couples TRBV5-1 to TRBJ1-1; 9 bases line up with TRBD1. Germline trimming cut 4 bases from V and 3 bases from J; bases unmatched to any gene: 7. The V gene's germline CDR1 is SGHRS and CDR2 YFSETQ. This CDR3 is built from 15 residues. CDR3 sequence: CASSRTGADYTEAFF. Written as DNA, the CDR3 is TGCGCCAGCAGCAGGACAGGGGCGGACTACACTGAAGCTTTCTTT.

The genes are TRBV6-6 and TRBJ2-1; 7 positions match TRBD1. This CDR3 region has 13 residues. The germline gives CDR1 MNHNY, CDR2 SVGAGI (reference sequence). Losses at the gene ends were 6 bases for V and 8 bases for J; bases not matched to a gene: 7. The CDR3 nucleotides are TGTGCCAGCAGAGGGGGCGAGTTTTATGAGCAGTTCTTC. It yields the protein CASRGGEFYEQFF.

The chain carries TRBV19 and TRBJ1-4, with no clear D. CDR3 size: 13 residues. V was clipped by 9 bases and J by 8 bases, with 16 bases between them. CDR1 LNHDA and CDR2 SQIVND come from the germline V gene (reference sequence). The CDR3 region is CASSDLDVEKLFF. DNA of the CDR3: TGTGCCAGCTCTGACCTAGATGTGGAAAAACTGTTTTTT.

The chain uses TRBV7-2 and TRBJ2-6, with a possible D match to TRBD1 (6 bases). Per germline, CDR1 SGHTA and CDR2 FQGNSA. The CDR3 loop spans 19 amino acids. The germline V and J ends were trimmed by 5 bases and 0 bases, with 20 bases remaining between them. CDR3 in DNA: TGTGCCAGCAGCCCGACGGGACAAAGGCTGTTCTCTGGGGCCAACGTCCTGACTTTC. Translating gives CASSPTGQRLFSGANVLTF.

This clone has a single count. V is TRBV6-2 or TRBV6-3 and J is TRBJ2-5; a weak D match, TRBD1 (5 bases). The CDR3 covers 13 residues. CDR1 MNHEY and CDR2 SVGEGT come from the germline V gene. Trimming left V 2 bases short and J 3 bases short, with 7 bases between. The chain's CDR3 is CASSYQQEETQYF. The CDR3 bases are TGTGCCAGCAGTTACCAACAGGAAGAGACCCAGTACTTC.

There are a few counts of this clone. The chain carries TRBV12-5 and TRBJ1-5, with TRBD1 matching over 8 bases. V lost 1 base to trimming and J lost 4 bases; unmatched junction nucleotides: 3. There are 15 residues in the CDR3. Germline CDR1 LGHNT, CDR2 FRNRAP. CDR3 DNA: TGTGCTAGTGGTTTGGGGACAGGGAAAAATCAGCCCCAGCATTTT. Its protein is CASGLGTGKNQPQHF. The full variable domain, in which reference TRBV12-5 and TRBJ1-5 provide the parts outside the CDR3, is DARVTQTPRHKVTEMGQEVTMRCQPILGHNTVFWYRQTMMQGLELLAYFRNRAPLDDSGMPKDRFSAEMPDATLATLKIQPSEPRDSAVYFCASGLGTGKNQPQHFGDGTRLSIL.

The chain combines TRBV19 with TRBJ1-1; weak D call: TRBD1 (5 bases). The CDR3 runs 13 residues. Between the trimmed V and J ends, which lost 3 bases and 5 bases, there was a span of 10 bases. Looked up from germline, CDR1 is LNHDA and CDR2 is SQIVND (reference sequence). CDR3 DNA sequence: TGTGCCAGTAGTATTTGGCCAGGGACTGAAGCTTTCTTT. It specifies CASSIWPGTEAFF.

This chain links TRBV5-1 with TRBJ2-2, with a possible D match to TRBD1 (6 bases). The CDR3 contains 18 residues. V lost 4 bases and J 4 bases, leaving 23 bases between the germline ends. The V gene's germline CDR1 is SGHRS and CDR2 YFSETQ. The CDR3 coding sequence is TGCGCCAGCAGCCTCAGTCAGAGTCCAGGGGCCTCCACCGGGGAGCTGTTTTTT. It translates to CASSLSQSPGASTGELFF. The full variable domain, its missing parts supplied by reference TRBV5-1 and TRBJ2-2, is KAGVTQTPRYLIKTRGQQVTLSCSPISGHRSVSWYQQTPGQGLQFLFEYFSETQRNKGNFPGRFSGRQFSNSRSEMNVSTLELGDSALYLCASSLSQSPGASTGELFFGEGSRLTVL.

As DNA, the CDR3 is TGTGCCAGCAGCGTAGAGGGGGGGCGAGGCTACACCTTC. Protein: CASSVEGGRGYTF. V usage is TRBV9 and J usage is TRBJ1-2; TRBD1 might be the D (6 bases). CDR1 is SGDLS and CDR2 is YYNGEE in the germline V gene. Trimming removed 0 bases at V and 8 bases at J, with 11 bases between. The CDR3 contains 13 residues.

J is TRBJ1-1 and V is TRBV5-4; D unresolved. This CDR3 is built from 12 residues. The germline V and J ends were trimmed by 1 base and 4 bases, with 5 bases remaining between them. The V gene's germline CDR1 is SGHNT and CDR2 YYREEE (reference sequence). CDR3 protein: CASSLYGTEAFF. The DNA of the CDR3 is TGTGCCAGCAGCTTGTACGGCACTGAAGCTTTCTTT.

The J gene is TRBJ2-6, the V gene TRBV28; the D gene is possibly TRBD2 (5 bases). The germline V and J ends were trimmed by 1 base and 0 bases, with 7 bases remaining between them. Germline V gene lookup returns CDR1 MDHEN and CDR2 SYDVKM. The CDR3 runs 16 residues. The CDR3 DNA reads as TGTGCCAGCAGTTTATCGGGATACTCTGGGGCCAACGTCCTGACTTTC. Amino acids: CASSLSGYSGANVLTF.

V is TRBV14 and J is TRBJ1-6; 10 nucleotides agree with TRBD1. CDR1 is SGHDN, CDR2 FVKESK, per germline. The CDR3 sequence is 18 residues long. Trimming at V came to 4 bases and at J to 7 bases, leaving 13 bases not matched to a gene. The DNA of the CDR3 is TGTGCCAGCAGCCCTGGGACAGGGGCCACTTTCAGCAATTCACCCCTCCACTTT. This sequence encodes CASSPGTGATFSNSPLHF.

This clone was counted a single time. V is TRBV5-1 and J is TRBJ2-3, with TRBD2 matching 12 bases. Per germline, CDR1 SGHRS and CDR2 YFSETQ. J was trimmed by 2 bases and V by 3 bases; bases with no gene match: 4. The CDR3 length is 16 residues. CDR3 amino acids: CASSSRTSGITDTQYF. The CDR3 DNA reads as TGCGCCAGCAGCTCCAGGACTAGCGGGATCACAGATACGCAGTATTTT.

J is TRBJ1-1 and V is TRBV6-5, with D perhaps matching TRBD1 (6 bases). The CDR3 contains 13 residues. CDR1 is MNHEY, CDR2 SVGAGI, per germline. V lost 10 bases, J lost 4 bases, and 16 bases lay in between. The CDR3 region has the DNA TGTGCCACCCACAGGGAAGTAGGCACTGAAGCTTTCTTT. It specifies CATHREVGTEAFF.

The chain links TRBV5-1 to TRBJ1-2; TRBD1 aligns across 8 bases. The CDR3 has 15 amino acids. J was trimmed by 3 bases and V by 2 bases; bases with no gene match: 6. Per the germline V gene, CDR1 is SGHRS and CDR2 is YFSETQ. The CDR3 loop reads CASSFTGQDYYGYTF. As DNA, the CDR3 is TGCGCCAGCAGCTTCACGGGACAGGACTACTATGGCTACACCTTC. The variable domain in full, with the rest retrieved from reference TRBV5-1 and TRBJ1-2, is KAGVTQTPRYLIKTRGQQVTLSCSPISGHRSVSWYQQTPGQGLQFLFEYFSETQRNKGNFPGRFSGRQFSNSRSEMNVSTLELGDSALYLCASSFTGQDYYGYTFGSGTRLTVV.

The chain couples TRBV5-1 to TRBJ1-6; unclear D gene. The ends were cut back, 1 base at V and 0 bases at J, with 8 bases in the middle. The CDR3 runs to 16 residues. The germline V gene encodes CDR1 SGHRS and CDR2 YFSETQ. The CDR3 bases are TGCGCCAGCAGCTTGACCCTCAGCTCCTATAATTCACCCCTCCACTTT. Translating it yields CASSLTLSSYNSPLHF.

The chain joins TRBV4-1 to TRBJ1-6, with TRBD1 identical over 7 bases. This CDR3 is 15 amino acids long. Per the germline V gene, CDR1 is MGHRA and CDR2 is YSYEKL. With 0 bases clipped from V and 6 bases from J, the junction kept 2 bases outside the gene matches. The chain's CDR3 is CASSQETGPNSPLHF. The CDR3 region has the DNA TGCGCCAGCAGCCAAGAGACAGGGCCTAATTCACCCCTCCACTTT.